This T cell receptor beta chain originates from a study of Ad26.COV2.S vaccination and SARS-CoV-2 variants. CDR1 SEHNR and CDR2 FQNEAQ come from the germline V gene (reference sequence). The J segment lost 0 bases and the V segment lost 5 bases, leaving 7 bases of the junction unmatched. The CDR3 runs 16 residues. Regarding this clone: As yet, its antigen is unknown.

Study-wide findings and caveats: Vaccine recipients and placebo recipients showed similar non-spike TCR breadth.

Treatment noted: some 20 received Ad26.COV2.S at low or high dose, single or two shots; 5 received placebo; per-sample allocation not given. Day 63 following the first vaccine or placebo injection was when the samples were taken. The data were produced by immunoSEQ multiplex PCR, yet TCRdb's version contains in-frame clones alone and is incomplete. Of around 300,000 clones in the sample, roughly 91% were seen once. This TCR came from a person between 18 and 60 years old who received the Ad26.COV2.S COVID-19 vaccine or a placebo. The chain links TRBV7-9 to TRBJ1-1; 9 bases fit TRBD1. Sequenced material: peripheral blood, taken in a trial of Ad26.COV2.S vaccine versus placebo. The CDR3 loop is CASSRRDRALNTEAFF. CDR3 DNA sequence: TGTGCCAGCAGCCGACGGGACAGGGCATTGAACACTGAAGCTTTCTTT.